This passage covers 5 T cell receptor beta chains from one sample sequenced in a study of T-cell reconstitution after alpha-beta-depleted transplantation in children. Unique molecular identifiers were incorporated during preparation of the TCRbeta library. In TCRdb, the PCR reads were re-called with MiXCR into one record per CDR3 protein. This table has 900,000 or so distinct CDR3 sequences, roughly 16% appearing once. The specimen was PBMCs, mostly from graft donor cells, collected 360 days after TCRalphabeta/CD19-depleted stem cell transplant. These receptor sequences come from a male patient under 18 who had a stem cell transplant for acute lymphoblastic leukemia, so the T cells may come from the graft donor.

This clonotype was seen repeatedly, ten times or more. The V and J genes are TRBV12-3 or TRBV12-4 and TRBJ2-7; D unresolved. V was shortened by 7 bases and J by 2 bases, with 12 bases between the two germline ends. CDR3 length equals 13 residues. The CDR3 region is CASNTDAAYEQYF. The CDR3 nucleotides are TGTGCCAGCAACACGGACGCGGCCTACGAGCAGTACTTC.

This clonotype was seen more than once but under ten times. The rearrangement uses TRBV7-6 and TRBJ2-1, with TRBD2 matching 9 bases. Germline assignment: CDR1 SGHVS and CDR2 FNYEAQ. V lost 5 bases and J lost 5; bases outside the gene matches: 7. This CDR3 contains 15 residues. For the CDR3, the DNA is TGTGCCAGCAGCGACCGGGGACTAGCACACAATGAGCAGTTCTTC. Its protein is CASSDRGLAHNEQFF.

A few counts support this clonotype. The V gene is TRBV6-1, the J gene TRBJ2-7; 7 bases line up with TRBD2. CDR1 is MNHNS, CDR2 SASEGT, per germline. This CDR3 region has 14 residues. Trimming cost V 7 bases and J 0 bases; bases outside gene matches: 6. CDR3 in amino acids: CASTTAGYSYEQYF. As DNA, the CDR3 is TGTGCCAGCACCACAGCGGGATACTCCTACGAGCAGTACTTC.

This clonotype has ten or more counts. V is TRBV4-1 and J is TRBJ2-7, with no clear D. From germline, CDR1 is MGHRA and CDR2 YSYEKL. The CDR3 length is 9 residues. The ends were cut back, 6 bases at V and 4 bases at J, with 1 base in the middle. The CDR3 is CASSYEQYF. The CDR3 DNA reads TGCGCCAGCAGTTACGAGCAGTACTTC.

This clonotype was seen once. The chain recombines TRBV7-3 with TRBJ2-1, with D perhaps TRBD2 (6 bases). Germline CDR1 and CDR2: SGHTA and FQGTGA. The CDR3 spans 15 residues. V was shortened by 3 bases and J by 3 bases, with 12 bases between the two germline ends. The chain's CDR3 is CASSFGLEGYNEQFF. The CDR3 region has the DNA TGTGCCAGCAGCTTTGGCCTGGAGGGCTACAATGAGCAGTTCTTC. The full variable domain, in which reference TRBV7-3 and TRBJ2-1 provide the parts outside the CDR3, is GAGVSQTPSNKVTEKGKYVELRCDPISGHTALYWYRQSLGQGPEFLIYFQGTGAADDSGLPNDRFFAVRPEGSVSTLKIQRTERGDSAVYLCASSFGLEGYNEQFFGPGTRLTVL.